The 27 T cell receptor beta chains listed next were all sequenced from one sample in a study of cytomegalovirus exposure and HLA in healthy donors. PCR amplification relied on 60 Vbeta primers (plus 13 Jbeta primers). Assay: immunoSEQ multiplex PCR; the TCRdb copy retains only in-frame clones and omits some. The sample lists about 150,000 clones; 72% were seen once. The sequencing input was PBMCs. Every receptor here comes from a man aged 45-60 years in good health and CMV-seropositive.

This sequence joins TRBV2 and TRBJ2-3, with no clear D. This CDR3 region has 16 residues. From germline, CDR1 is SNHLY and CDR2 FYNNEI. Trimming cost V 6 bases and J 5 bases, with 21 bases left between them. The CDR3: CASSPYERSLRDTQYF. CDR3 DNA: TGTGCCAGCAGCCCCTACGAGCGTTCGTTGAGAGATACGCAGTATTTT.

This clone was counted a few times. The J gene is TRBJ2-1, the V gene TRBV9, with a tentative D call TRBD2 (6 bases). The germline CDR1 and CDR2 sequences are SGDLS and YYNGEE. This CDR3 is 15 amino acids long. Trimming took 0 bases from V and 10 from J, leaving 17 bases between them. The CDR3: CASSVAGLGLGEQFF. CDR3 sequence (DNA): TGTGCCAGCAGCGTAGCGGGACTGGGACTCGGGGAGCAGTTCTTC.

CDR3 region: CASSLVTDTEAFF. CDR3 nucleotide sequence: TGTGCCAGCAGCTTAGTTACGGACACTGAAGCTTTCTTT. The chain recombines TRBV7-9 with TRBJ1-1; D gene unclear. Deletions cut 1 base from V and 3 bases from J, with 6 bases between. Germline CDR1 reads SEHNR; CDR2 reads FQNEAQ (reference sequence). The CDR3 sequence is 13 residues long.

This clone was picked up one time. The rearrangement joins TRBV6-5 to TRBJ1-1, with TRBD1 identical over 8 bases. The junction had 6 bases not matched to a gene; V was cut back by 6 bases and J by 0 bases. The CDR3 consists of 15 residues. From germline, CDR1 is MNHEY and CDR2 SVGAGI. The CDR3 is CASRKQGELNTEAFF. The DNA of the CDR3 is TGTGCCAGCAGAAAACAGGGGGAACTGAACACTGAAGCTTTCTTT.

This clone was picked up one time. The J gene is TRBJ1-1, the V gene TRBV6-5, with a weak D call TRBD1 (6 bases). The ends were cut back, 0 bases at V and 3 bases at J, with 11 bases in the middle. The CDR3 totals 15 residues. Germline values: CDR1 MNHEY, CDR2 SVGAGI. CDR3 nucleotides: TGTGCCAGCAGTTACTCGGCAGGGGCCCACACTGAAGCTTTCTTT. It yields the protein CASSYSAGAHTEAFF.

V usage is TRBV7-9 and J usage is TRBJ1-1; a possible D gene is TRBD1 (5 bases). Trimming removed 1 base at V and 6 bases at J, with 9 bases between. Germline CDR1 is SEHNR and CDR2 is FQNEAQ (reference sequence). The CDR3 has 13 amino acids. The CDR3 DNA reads TGTGCCAGCAGCTTAGAGTTACAGGCTGAAGCTTTCTTT. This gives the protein CASSLELQAEAFF.

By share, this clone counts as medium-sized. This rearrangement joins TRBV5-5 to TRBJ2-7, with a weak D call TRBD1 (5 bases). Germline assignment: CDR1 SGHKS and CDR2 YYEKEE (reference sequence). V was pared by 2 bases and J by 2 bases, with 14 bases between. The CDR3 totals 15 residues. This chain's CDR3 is CASSLSSGLAYEQYF. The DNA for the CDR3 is TGTGCCAGCAGCTTAAGCTCAGGGCTTGCCTACGAGCAGTACTTC.

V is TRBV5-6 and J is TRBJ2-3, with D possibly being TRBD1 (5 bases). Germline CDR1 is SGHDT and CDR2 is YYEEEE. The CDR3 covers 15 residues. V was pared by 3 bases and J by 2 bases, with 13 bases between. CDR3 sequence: CASSSGLGDTDTQYF. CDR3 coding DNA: TGTGCCAGCAGCTCAGGGTTAGGGGACACAGATACGCAGTATTTT.

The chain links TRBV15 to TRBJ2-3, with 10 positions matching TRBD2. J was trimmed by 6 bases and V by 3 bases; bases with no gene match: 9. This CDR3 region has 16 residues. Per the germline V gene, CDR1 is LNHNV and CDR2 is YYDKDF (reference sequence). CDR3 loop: CATSSDLAGALDTQYF. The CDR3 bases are TGTGCCACCAGCAGTGACCTAGCGGGAGCTTTGGATACGCAGTATTTT. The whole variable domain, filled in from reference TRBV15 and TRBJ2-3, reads DAMVIQNPRYQVTQFGKPVTLSCSQTLNHNVMYWYQQKSSQAPKLLFHYYDKDFNNEADTPDNFQSRRPNTSFCFLDIRSPGLGDTAMYLCATSSDLAGALDTQYFGPGTRLTVL.

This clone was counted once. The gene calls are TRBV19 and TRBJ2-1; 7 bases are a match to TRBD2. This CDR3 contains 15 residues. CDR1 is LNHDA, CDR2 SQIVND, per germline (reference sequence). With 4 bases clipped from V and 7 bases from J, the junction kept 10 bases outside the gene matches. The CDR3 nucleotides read TGTGCCAGTAGTAAATCAGCGGGGCTCAAGAATGAGCAGTTCTTC. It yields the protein CASSKSAGLKNEQFF.

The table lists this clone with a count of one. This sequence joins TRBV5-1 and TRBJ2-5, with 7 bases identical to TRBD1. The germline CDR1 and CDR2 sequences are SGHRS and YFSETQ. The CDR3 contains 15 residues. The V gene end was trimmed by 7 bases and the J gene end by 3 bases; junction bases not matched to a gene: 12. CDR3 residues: CASEGGASLKETQYF. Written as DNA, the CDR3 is TGCGCCAGCGAAGGGGGCGCAAGCTTAAAAGAGACCCAGTACTTC.

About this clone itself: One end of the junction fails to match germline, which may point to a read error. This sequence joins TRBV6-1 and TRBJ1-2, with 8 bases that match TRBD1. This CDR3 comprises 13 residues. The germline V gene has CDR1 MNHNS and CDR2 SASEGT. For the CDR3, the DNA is TGTGCCAGCAGTTTGCTTACAGGGGGACGGGTCCACTTC. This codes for CASSLLTGGRVHF.

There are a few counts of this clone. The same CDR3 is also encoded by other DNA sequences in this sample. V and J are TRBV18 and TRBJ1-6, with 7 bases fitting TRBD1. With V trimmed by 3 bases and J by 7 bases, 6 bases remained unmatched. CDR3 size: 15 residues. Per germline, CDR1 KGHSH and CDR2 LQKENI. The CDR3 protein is CASSPDRVRNSPLHF. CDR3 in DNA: TGTGCCAGCTCACCCGACAGGGTTAGGAATTCACCCCTCCACTTT.

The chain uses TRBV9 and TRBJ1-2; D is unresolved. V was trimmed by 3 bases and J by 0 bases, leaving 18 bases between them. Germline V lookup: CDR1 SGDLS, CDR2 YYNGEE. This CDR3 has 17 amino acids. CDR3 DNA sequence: TGTGCCAGCAGCGCTGGCATGGGCACGTTAGCTAACTATGGCTACACCTTC. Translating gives CASSAGMGTLANYGYTF.

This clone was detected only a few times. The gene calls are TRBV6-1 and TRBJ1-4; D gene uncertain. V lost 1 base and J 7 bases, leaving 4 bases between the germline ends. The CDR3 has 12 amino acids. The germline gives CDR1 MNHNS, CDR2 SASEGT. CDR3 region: CASSEVGEKLFF. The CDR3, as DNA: TGTGCCAGCAGTGAAGTCGGTGAAAAACTGTTTTTT.

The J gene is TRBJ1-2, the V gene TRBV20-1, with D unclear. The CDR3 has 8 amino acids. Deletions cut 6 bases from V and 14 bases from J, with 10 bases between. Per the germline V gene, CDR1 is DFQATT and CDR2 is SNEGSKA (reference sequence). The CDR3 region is CSADWKTF. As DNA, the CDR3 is TGCAGTGCAGACTGGAAGACCTTC.

In DNA form, the CDR3 reads TGTGCCAGCATTCGGACTAGCGGGGGTGGCGAGCAGTTCTTC. It codes for CASIRTSGGGEQFF. The V and J genes are TRBV28 and TRBJ2-1; 13 bases are a match to TRBD2. There are 14 residues in the CDR3. The germline gives CDR1 MDHEN, CDR2 SYDVKM. V was pared by 7 bases and J by 10 bases, with 7 bases of the junction left unmatched.

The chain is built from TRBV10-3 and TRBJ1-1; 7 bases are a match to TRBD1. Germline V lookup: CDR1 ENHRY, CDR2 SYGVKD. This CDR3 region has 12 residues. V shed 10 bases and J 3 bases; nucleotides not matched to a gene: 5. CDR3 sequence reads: CATGRGDTEAFF. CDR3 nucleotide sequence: TGTGCCACCGGCAGGGGGGACACTGAAGCTTTCTTT.

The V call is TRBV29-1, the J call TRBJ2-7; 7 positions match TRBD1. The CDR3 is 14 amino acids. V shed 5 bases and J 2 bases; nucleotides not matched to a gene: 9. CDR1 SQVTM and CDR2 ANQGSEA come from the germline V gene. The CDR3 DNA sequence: TGCAGCGTTCAGACAGGGCTTGCCACCTACGAGCAGTACTTC. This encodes CSVQTGLATYEQYF.

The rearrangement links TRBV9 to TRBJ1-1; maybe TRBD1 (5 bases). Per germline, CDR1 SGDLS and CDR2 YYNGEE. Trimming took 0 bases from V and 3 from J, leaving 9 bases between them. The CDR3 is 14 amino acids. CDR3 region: CASSVGTGDTEAFF. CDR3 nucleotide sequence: TGTGCCAGCAGCGTAGGGACGGGGGACACTGAAGCTTTCTTT.

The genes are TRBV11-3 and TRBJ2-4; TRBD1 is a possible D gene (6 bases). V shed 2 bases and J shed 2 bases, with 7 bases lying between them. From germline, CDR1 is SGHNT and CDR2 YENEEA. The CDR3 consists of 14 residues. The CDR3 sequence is CASSLQGTKNIQYF. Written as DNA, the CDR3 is TGTGCCAGCAGCTTACAGGGGACCAAAAACATTCAGTACTTC.

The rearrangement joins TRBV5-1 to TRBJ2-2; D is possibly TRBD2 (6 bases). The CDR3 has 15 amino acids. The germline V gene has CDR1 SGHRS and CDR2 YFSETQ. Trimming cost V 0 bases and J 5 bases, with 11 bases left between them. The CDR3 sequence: CASSLGFRGTGELFF. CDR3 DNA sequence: TGCGCCAGCAGCTTGGGCTTTCGGGGGACCGGGGAGCTGTTTTTT.

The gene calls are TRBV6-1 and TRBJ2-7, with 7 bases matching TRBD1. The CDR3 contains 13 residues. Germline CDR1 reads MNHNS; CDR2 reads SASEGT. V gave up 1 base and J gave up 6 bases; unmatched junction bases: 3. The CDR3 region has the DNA TGTGCCAGCAGTGAAGTAACAGGGGCCGAGCAGTACTTC. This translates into CASSEVTGAEQYF.

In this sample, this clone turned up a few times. CDR3 residues: CASSLGSGQDSPLHF. In DNA form, the CDR3 reads TGTGCCAGCAGCTTGGGCTCAGGGCAGGATTCACCCCTCCACTTT. This chain joins TRBV7-9 and TRBJ1-6; maybe TRBD1 (5 bases). The V gene lost 3 bases and the J gene lost 8 bases, with 14 bases spanning the gap. CDR3 size: 15 residues. Germline V gene data show CDR1 as SEHNR and CDR2 as FQNEAQ (reference sequence).

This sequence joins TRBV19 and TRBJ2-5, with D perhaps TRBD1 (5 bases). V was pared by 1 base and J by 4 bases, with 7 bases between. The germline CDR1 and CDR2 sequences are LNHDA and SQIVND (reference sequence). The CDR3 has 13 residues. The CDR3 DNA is TGTGCCAGTAGTATAGGGGGCGGAGAGACCCAGTACTTC. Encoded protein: CASSIGGGETQYF.

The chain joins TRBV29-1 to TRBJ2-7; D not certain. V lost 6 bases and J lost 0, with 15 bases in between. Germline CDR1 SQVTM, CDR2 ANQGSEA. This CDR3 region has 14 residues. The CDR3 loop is CSVQTALSSYEQYF. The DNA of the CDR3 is TGCAGCGTACAGACCGCCCTGAGCTCCTACGAGCAGTACTTC.

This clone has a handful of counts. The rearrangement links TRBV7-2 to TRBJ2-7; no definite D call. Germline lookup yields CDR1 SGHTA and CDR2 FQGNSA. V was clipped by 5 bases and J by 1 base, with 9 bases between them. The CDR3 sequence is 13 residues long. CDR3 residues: CASSLQKSYEQYF. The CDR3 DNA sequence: TGTGCCAGCAGCCTTCAGAAATCCTACGAGCAGTACTTC.